This T cell receptor beta chain was captured by sequencing in a study of cytomegalovirus exposure and HLA in healthy donors. The PCR made use of 60 Vbeta and 13 Jbeta primers. The table came from immunoSEQ multiplex PCR; TCRdb's copy has only in-frame clones and leaves some out. The sample lists more than 100,000 clones; roughly four fifths were seen once. The CDR3 totals 16 residues. J gave up 2 bases and V 5 bases, and 7 bases lay outside the gene matches. Germline lookup yields CDR1 SEHNR and CDR2 FQNEAQ (reference sequence). The chain has TRBV7-9 and TRBJ1-3, with 9 positions matching TRBD1. The clonotype originates from a woman in her 30s in good health and CMV-seropositive. Sequenced: PBMCs. DNA for the CDR3: TGTGCCAGCAGCCTCCGGGACAGGGCGGCTGGAAACACCATATATTTT. As protein: CASSLRDRAAGNTIYF.